One and the same sample provided the 22 T cell receptor beta chains below, sequenced in a study of vaccination effects on CD4 cells after COVID-19. The table came from immunoSEQ multiplex PCR; TCRdb's copy has only in-frame clones and leaves some out. Of 37,000 or so clones in the sample, about three fifths are singletons; the top ten hold around 14%. These receptors have no identified antigens. Expansion of antigen-specific CD4+ T cells with viral peptide pools was carried out by the ViraFEST assay before sequencing. Subsequent to roughly 9 days of culture, CD4+ T cells were isolated. Negative nucleocapsid antibody tests before and after vaccination confirmed no previous SARS-CoV-2 infection. The specimen was CD4+ T cells from PBMCs cultured with HCoV-OC43 spike peptides, collected before COVID-19 vaccination. Subset of the sample: HCoV-OC43 spike overlapping peptide pool stimulation. The receptors shown here come from a human donor who received a COVID-19 vaccine.

This clone was seen a handful of times. The chain couples TRBV21-1 to TRBJ1-3. TRBV21-1 is a pseudogene segment. This CDR3 region has 19 residues. CDR3 nucleotide sequence: TGTGCCAGCAGCAAAGCTTTTGGGCAGGAAGAGGGGTCTGGAAACACCATATATTTT. This gives the protein CASSKAFGQEEGSGNTIYF.

The chain is built from TRBV13 and TRBJ2-5, with TRBD2 identical over 12 bases. Germline V gene sequence: CDR1 PRHDT, CDR2 FYEKMQ (reference sequence). J gave up 2 bases and V 1 base, and 8 bases lay outside the gene matches. The CDR3 sequence is 18 residues long. The CDR3 protein is CASSLVNRLAGVQETQYF. CDR3 in DNA: TGTGCCAGCAGCTTAGTTAATCGACTAGCGGGGGTACAAGAGACCCAGTACTTC.

This clone was detected a few times. The chain employs TRBV5-6 and TRBJ2-3; D gene unclear. CDR3 length equals 12 residues. With 4 bases removed from V and 5 bases from J, the gap between germline ends came to 8 bases. Looked up from germline, CDR1 is SGHDT and CDR2 is YYEEEE. DNA for the CDR3: TGTGCCAGCAGCCCACGCTTAGATACGCAGTATTTT. Translation: CASSPRLDTQYF.

The J gene is TRBJ2-7, the V gene TRBV12-3 or TRBV12-4, with 8 bases fitting TRBD1. The CDR3 covers 12 residues. J was trimmed by 6 bases and V by 6 bases; bases with no gene match: 4. The CDR3 bases are TGTGCCAGCAGGCCCACAGGGGGCGAGCAGTACTTC. Translating it yields CASRPTGGEQYF.

This clone was seen a handful of times. CDR3 sequence (DNA): TGCGCCAGCAGCTTGGGCGGTGTTAGCAATCAGCCCCAGCATTTT. Its translation is CASSLGGVSNQPQHF. The rearrangement links TRBV5-1 to TRBJ1-5, with no clear D. CDR1 SGHRS and CDR2 YFSETQ come from the germline V gene. The CDR3 has 15 residues. Between the trimmed V and J ends, which lost 0 bases and 0 bases, there was a span of 7 bases.

V gene TRBV2 combines with J gene TRBJ1-5, with D possibly matching TRBD1 (5 bases). The CDR3 totals 15 residues. Trimming shortened V by 4 bases and J by 0 bases, and 10 bases separated the two germline ends. Germline V gene lookup returns CDR1 SNHLY and CDR2 FYNNEI. CDR3 coding DNA: TGTGCCAGCAGTGTAGAGGGGCATAGCAATCAGCCCCAGCATTTT. This gives the protein CASSVEGHSNQPQHF.

This chain links TRBV6-2 or TRBV6-3 with TRBJ2-3; 13 bases match TRBD2. V lost 5 bases and J lost 4; bases outside the gene matches: 3. Germline assignment: CDR1 MNHEY and CDR2 SVGEGT. The CDR3 extends over 15 amino acids. The CDR3 spells CASSQGLAGPDTQYF. Written as DNA, the CDR3 is TGTGCCAGCAGTCAGGGACTAGCGGGGCCAGATACGCAGTATTTT.

In this sample, this clone turned up once. The rearrangement joins TRBV18 to TRBJ1-1; maybe TRBD1 (6 bases). Looked up from germline, CDR1 is KGHSH and CDR2 is LQKENI. CDR3 length equals 12 residues. V lost 6 bases and J 4 bases, leaving 9 bases between the germline ends. DNA for the CDR3: TGTGCCAGCTCGGAGGGGGGCACTGAAGCTTTCTTT. It translates to CASSEGGTEAFF.

This clone was found a few times. This sequence joins TRBV11-3 and TRBJ2-5; 9 nucleotides line up with TRBD2. The J segment lost 5 bases and the V segment lost 1 base, leaving 17 bases of the junction unmatched. This CDR3 has 19 amino acids. Germline V lookup: CDR1 SGHNT, CDR2 YENEEA. For the CDR3, the DNA is TGTGCCAGCAGCTTAGGAGGGGGAGATAGCGGGGGCCACGCGGAGACCCAGTACTTC. This sequence encodes CASSLGGGDSGGHAETQYF.

This clone has only one observation. V gene TRBV30 combines with J gene TRBJ2-7; unclear D gene. This CDR3 has 14 amino acids. V was cut by 5 bases and J by 2 bases, with 16 bases left in between. Germline V lookup: CDR1 GTSNPN, CDR2 SVGIG (reference sequence). The CDR3 DNA reads as TGTGCCTGGGGCCAGTCCCCCATTACCTACGAGCAGTACTTC. This translates into CAWGQSPITYEQYF. The full variable domain, in which reference TRBV30 and TRBJ2-7 provide the parts outside the CDR3, is SQTIHQWPATLVQPVGSPLSLECTVEGTSNPNLYWYRQAAGRGLQLLFYSVGIGQISSEVPQNLSASRPQDRQFILSSKKLLLSDSGFYLCAWGQSPITYEQYFGPGTRLTVT.

The rearrangement joins TRBV5-1 to TRBJ1-1; D uncertain. The germline V and J ends were trimmed by 6 bases and 0 bases, with 12 bases remaining between them. The CDR3 extends over 14 amino acids. CDR1 and CDR2 from the germline V gene are SGHRS and YFSETQ. Here the CDR3 DNA reads TGCGCCAGCAAACTGGGTCCCCTGAACACTGAAGCTTTCTTT. Amino acid sequence: CASKLGPLNTEAFF. The variable domain in full, with the rest retrieved from reference TRBV5-1 and TRBJ1-1, is KAGVTQTPRYLIKTRGQQVTLSCSPISGHRSVSWYQQTPGQGLQFLFEYFSETQRNKGNFPGRFSGRQFSNSRSEMNVSTLELGDSALYLCASKLGPLNTEAFFGQGTRLTVV.

The CDR3 nucleotides read TGTGCCAGCAGCTTGGGTCTAGCGGGGGAGTACAATGAGCAGTTCTTC. Residues: CASSLGLAGEYNEQFF. The J gene is TRBJ2-1, the V gene TRBV5-4, with TRBD2 identical over 10 bases. The V gene end was trimmed by 0 bases and the J gene end by 4 bases; junction bases not matched to a gene: 4. Germline loops: CDR1 SGHNT, CDR2 YYREEE (reference sequence). This CDR3 has 16 amino acids.

This clone has only a few counts. The chain carries TRBV23-1 and TRBJ1-1, with TRBD1 matching 7 bases. TRBV23-1 is sorted into the ORF group, with uncertain function. V gave up 9 bases and J gave up 1 base; unmatched junction bases: 2. The CDR3 is 12 amino acids. DNA of the CDR3: TGCGCCAGAGGACAGGAGAACACTGAAGCTTTCTTT. Protein product: CARGQENTEAFF.

The V and J genes are TRBV28 and TRBJ1-3; 10 nucleotides align to TRBD1. The CDR3 extends over 15 amino acids. V was pared by 6 bases and J by 4 bases, with 6 bases of the junction left unmatched. The germline V gene encodes CDR1 MDHEN and CDR2 SYDVKM. CDR3 nucleotide sequence: TGTGCCAGCAGCCGACAGGGGGCGGGAGGAAACACCATATATTTT. Its protein product is CASSRQGAGGNTIYF.

This chain connects TRBV9 to TRBJ2-1, with TRBD2 matching over 9 bases. From germline, CDR1 is SGDLS and CDR2 YYNGEE. This CDR3 spans 16 amino acids. The V gene end was trimmed by 2 bases and the J gene end by 6 bases; junction bases not matched to a gene: 9. CDR3 protein: CASSVTSGVLFNEQFF. CDR3 coding DNA: TGTGCCAGCAGCGTGACTAGCGGAGTCCTTTTCAATGAGCAGTTCTTC.

CDR3 sequence (DNA): TGTGCCACCAGCCCCCCCCAGGGGAACACTGAAGCTTTCTTT. This encodes CATSPPQGNTEAFF. This chain joins TRBV15 and TRBJ1-1; tentative D call: TRBD1 (5 bases). Trimming took 5 bases from V and 1 from J, leaving 11 bases between them. This CDR3 is 14 amino acids long. Germline V gene sequence: CDR1 LNHNV, CDR2 YYDKDF (reference sequence).

The J gene is TRBJ2-3, the V gene TRBV2, with D unresolved. V dropped 8 bases and J dropped 7 bases, with 13 bases sitting between them. Germline assignment: CDR1 SNHLY and CDR2 FYNNEI. This CDR3 spans 12 amino acids. The chain's CDR3 is CASGLDTYTQYF. As DNA, the CDR3 is TGTGCCAGCGGTCTTGATACCTATACGCAGTATTTT.

This clone came up once. The CDR3 spells CASSERVLAGTRGGYEQYF. CDR3 in DNA: TGTGCCAGCAGTGAAAGGGTGCTAGCGGGAACCCGGGGGGGTTACGAGCAGTACTTC. This rearrangement joins TRBV2 to TRBJ2-7, with 9 positions matching TRBD2. J was trimmed by 4 bases and V by 2 bases; bases with no gene match: 18. This CDR3 has 19 amino acids. In germline, CDR1 is SNHLY, CDR2 FYNNEI.

CDR3 bases: TGTGCCAGCAGCCAATGGACCGGGGACAATCAGCCCCAGCATTTT. Residues: CASSQWTGDNQPQHF. The rearrangement links TRBV3-1 (or the pseudogene TRBV3-2) to TRBJ1-5; D gene ambiguous. V was trimmed by 2 bases and J by 3 bases, leaving 11 bases between them. Looked up from germline, CDR1 is LGHDT and CDR2 is YNNKEL (reference sequence). The CDR3 has 15 residues.

The chain links TRBV27 to TRBJ2-1, with D unclear. The V gene lost 3 bases and the J gene lost 7 bases, with 10 bases spanning the gap. Germline CDR1 and CDR2: MNHEY and SMNVEV (reference sequence). This CDR3 region has 13 residues. The DNA for the CDR3 is TGTGCCAGCAGTTTGTCGGAGTTTAATGAGCAGTTCTTC. Translating gives CASSLSEFNEQFF.

The V and J genes are TRBV6-4 and TRBJ2-2, with TRBD2 matching over 12 bases. Germline CDR1 MRHNA, CDR2 SNTAGT. This CDR3 is built from 16 residues. V trimming: 3 bases; J trimming: 3 bases; junction bases outside the gene matches: 2. The CDR3 nucleotides are TGTGCCAGCAGTGATCGACTAGCGGGAGACACCGGGGAGCTGTTTTTT. It encodes CASSDRLAGDTGELFF.

As concerns this clone: Relative to the germline gene, one junction end is altered; a read error may explain this. The rearrangement joins TRBV12-5 to TRBJ1-4; 10 positions agree with TRBD1. This CDR3 region has 13 residues. Per the germline V gene, CDR1 is LGHNT and CDR2 is FRNRAP. The CDR3 loop is CASGLDRGEKLFF. Here the CDR3 DNA reads TGTGCTAGTGGCTTGGACAGGGGGGAAAAACTGTTTTTT.